Listed here are 11 T cell receptor beta chains from one sample, sequenced in a study of esophageal squamous cell carcinoma under preoperative chemotherapy. Noted time point: after preoperative PTX-NDP chemotherapy. One entry per CDR3 protein results from TCRdb running MiXCR on the PCR reads. The table lists about 32,000 distinct CDR3 sequences, approximately 51% of them singletons. This specimen was acquired from a patient given preoperative chemotherapy. These receptors were taken from a human donor with esophageal squamous cell carcinoma. The donor label of this sample is uncertain.

This clonotype was counted between two and nine times. V usage is TRBV10-2 and J usage is TRBJ2-1; 11 bases line up with TRBD2. V trimming: 7 bases; J trimming: 1 base; junction bases outside the gene matches: 9. The CDR3 is made up of 17 amino acids. Germline assignment: CDR1 WSHSY and CDR2 SAAADI. This CDR3 reads CASKLGSGGASYNEQFF. DNA for the CDR3: TGCGCCAGCAAACTCGGTAGCGGGGGGGCGTCCTACAATGAGCAGTTCTTC.

The CDR3: CASSLAVSTGEQYF. For the CDR3, the DNA is TGTGCCAGCAGCTTAGCTGTGAGCACCGGGGAGCAGTATTTT. V gene TRBV7-2 combines with J gene TRBJ2-2, with a possible D match to TRBD2 (5 bases). With the DNA end fitting TRBJ2-3 better, the J assignment may be wrong. The CDR3 is 14 residues long. Germline values: CDR1 SGHTA, CDR2 FQGNSA.

The chain couples TRBV11-3 to TRBJ2-3, with 7 bases identical to TRBD2. Looked up from germline, CDR1 is SGHNT and CDR2 is YENEEA. Trimming at V came to 5 bases and at J to 5 bases, leaving 13 bases not matched to a gene. The CDR3 sequence is 16 residues long. The CDR3 DNA sequence: TGTGCCAGCAGCGGAATGGGGGGGGGTGGCCAAGATACGCAGTATTTT. It specifies CASSGMGGGGQDTQYF.

This clonotype came up many times. The conserved closing phenylalanine or tryptophan is absent in this CDR3, likely reflecting a read error. Because the CDR3's place on the DNA is in doubt, the DNA is left out and the CDR3 is given as listed by TCRdb. The gene calls are TRBV11-3 and TRBJ2-6; TRBD2 is the table's D call and was not checked against the DNA. The CDR3 region is 8 residues in length, termini included. From germline, CDR1 is SGHNT and CDR2 YENEEA. The CDR3 reads CASSPEGG.

This clonotype has a count of ten or more. The gene calls are TRBV7-2 and TRBJ2-4, with 7 bases lining up with TRBD2. The CDR3 loop spans 16 amino acids. CDR1 and CDR2 from the germline V gene are SGHTA and FQGNSA. The V gene end was trimmed by 1 base and the J gene end by 10 bases; junction bases not matched to a gene: 13. The CDR3: CASSLGVAGDDSIQYF. CDR3 coding DNA: TGTGCCAGCAGCTTAGGGGTAGCGGGTGACGATAGTATTCAGTACTTC.

A few counts support this clonotype. The chain carries TRBV9 and TRBJ2-3; the D gene could be TRBD1 or TRBD2 (5 bases each). The CDR3 contains 19 residues. Per germline, CDR1 SGDLS and CDR2 YYNGEE. Trimming cost V 2 bases and J 4 bases, with 26 bases left between them. CDR3 in amino acids: CASSVHQTPGPETADTQYF. CDR3 in DNA: TGTGCCAGCAGCGTCCATCAAACCCCGGGACCGGAGACCGCAGATACGCAGTATTTT.

The chain employs TRBV11-2 and TRBJ2-1, with 13 nucleotides matching TRBD2. Germline CDR1 reads SGHAT; CDR2 reads FQNNGV. The CDR3 is 16 residues long. V shed 3 bases and J 8 bases; nucleotides not matched to a gene: 7. CDR3 in amino acids: CASSLGTSGTFDEQFF. CDR3 nucleotide sequence: TGTGCCAGCAGCTTGGGGACTAGCGGGACTTTCGATGAGCAGTTCTTC.

In this sample, this clonotype turned up many times. The V gene is TRBV5-4, the J gene TRBJ2-1; 13 nucleotides match TRBD2. This CDR3 region has 18 residues. CDR1 is SGHNT and CDR2 is YYREEE in the germline V gene (reference sequence). V dropped 4 bases and J dropped 0; count of bases not matched to a gene: 7. DNA for the CDR3: TGTGCCAGCAGCCCGGGACTAGCGGGGCAGAGCTCCTACAATGAGCAGTTCTTC. Its translation is CASSPGLAGQSSYNEQFF.

This chain joins TRBV19 and TRBJ2-2; D gene uncertain. This CDR3 is 12 amino acids long. Looked up from germline, CDR1 is LNHDA and CDR2 is SQIVND (reference sequence). Trimming pared 11 bases from V and 6 bases from J, leaving 13 bases between. CDR3 sequence (DNA): TGTGCCGCCAGTATGGTCTCCGGGGAGCTGTTTTTT. It codes for CAASMVSGELFF. Full variable domain (missing parts from reference TRBV19 and TRBJ2-2): DGGITQSPKYLFRKEGQNVTLSCEQNLNHDAMYWYRQDPGQGLRLIYYSQIVNDFQKGDIAEGYSVSREKKESFPLTVTSAQKNPTAFYLCAASMVSGELFFGEGSRLTVL.

This clonotype was counted between two and nine times. The chain recombines TRBV6-1 with TRBJ1-2; D not resolved. This CDR3 contains 14 residues. V lost 4 bases, J lost 4 bases, and 13 bases lay in between. Looked up from germline, CDR1 is MNHNS and CDR2 is SASEGT. The CDR3 nucleotides read TGTGCCAGCAGTGGGGCCCGTTCCGCCTATGGCTACACCTTC. The encoded protein is CASSGARSAYGYTF.

This clonotype occurred many times. The chain carries TRBV27 and TRBJ2-5; TRBD2 matches 11 bases. The trim removed 5 bases at V and 1 base at J, leaving 6 bases unmatched. This CDR3 has 16 amino acids. The V gene's germline CDR1 is MNHEY and CDR2 SMNVEV (reference sequence). The CDR3: CASSPTSGRPQETQYF. CDR3 nucleotide sequence: TGTGCCAGCAGTCCAACTAGCGGGAGACCCCAAGAGACCCAGTACTTC.